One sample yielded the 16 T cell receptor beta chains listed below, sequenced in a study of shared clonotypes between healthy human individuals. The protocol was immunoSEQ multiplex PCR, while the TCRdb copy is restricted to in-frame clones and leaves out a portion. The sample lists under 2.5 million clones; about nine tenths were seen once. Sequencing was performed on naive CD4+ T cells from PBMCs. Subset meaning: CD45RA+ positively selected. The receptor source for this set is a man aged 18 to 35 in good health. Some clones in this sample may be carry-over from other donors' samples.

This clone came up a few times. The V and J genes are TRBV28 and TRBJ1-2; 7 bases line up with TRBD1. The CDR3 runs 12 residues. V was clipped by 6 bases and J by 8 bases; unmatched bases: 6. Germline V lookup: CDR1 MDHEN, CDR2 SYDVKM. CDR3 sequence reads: CASRKGARGYTF. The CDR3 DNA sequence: TGTGCCAGCAGGAAGGGGGCTAGAGGCTACACCTTC.

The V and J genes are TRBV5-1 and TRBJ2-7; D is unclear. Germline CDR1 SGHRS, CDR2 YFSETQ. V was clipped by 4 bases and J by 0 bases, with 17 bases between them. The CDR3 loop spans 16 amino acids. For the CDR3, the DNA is TGCGCCAGCAGCCTCTCCGGAAGGCGAATCTCCTACGAGCAGTACTTC. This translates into CASSLSGRRISYEQYF.

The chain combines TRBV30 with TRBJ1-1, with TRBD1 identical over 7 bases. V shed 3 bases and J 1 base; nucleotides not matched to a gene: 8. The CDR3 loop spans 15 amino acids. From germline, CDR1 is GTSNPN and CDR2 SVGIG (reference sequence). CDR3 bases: TGTGCCTGGAGCCGGATCGACAGGGAGAACACTGAAGCTTTCTTT. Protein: CAWSRIDRENTEAFF.

The CDR3 here is CASSLDPGITGELFF. As DNA, the CDR3 is TGTGCCAGCAGCTTAGATCCCGGTATCACCGGGGAGCTGTTTTTT. The chain carries TRBV11-2 and TRBJ2-2; D is unclear. Germline loops: CDR1 SGHAT, CDR2 FQNNGV. CDR3 length: 15 amino acids. Trimming cost V 0 bases and J 4 bases, with 9 bases left between them.

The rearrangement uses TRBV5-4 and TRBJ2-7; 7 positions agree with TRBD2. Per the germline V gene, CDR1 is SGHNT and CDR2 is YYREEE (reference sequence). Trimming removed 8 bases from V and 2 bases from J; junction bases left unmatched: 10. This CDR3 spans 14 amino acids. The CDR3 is CASMLREATYEQYF. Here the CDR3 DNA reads TGTGCCAGTATGCTCCGGGAGGCTACCTACGAGCAGTACTTC.

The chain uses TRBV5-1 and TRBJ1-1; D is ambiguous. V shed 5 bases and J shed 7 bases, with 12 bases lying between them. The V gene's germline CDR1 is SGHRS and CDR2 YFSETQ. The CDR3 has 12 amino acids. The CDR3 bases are TGCGCCAGCAGTCCCGGGGAGTTTGAAGCTTTCTTT. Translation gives CASSPGEFEAFF.

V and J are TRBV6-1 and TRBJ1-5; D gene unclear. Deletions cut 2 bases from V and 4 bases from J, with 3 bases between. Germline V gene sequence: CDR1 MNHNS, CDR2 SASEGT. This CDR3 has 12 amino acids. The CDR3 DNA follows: TGTGCCAGCAGTGAATGGAATCAGCCCCAGCATTTT. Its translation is CASSEWNQPQHF.

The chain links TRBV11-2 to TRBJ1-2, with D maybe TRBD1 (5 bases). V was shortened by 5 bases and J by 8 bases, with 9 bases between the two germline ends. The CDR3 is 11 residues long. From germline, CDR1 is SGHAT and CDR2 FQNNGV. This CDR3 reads CASSAREGYTF. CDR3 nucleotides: TGTGCCAGCAGCGCCAGGGAGGGCTACACCTTC.

CDR3 in DNA: TGTGCCAGCAGGGGACGGAACACTGAAGCTTTCTTT. As protein: CASRGRNTEAFF. This rearrangement joins TRBV14 to TRBJ1-1; TRBD1 might be the D (5 bases). Germline V CDR1 and CDR2: SGHDN, FVKESK. There are 12 residues in the CDR3. The V end lost 6 bases, the J end lost 1 base, and 6 bases lay between the germline ends.

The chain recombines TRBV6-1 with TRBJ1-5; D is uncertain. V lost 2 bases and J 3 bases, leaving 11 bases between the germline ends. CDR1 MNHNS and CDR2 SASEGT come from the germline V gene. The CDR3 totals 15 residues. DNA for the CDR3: TGTGCCAGCAGTGAATTCCAGTCTCTCAATCAGCCCCAGCATTTT. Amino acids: CASSEFQSLNQPQHF.

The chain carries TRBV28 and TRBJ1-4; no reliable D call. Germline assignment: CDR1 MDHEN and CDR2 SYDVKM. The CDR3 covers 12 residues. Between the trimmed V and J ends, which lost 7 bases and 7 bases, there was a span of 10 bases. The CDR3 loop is CASNTWSEKLFF. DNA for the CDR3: TGTGCCAGCAATACCTGGTCTGAAAAACTGTTTTTT.

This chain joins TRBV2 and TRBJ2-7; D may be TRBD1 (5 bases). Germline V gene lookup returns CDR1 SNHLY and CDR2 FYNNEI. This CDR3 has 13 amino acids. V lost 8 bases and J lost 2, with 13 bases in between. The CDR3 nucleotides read TGTGCCAGCGCTCAACAGGTCCCCTACGAGCAGTACTTC. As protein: CASAQQVPYEQYF.

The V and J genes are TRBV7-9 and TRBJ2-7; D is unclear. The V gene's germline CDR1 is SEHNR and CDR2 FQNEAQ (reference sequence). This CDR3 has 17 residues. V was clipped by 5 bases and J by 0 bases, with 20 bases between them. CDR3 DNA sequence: TGTGCCAGCAGCCCGTCGGAGAGCCACATACACTCCTACGAGCAGTACTTC. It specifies CASSPSESHIHSYEQYF.

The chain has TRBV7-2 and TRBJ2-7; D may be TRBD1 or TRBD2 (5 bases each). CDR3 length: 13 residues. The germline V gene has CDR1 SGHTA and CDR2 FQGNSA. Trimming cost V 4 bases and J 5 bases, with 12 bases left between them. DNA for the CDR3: TGTGCCAGCAGCTCGATATGGGGGAACGAGCAGTACTTC. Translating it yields CASSSIWGNEQYF.

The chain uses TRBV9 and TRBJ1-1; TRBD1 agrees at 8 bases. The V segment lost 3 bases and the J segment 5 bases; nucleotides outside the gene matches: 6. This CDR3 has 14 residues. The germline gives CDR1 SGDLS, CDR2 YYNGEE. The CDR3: CASSAGQGGTEAFF. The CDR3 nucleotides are TGTGCCAGCAGCGCCGGACAGGGAGGAACTGAAGCTTTCTTT.

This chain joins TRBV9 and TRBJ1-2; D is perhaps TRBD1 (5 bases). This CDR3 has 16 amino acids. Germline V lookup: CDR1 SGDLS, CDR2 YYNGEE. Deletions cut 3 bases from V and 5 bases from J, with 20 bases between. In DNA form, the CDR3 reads TGTGCCAGCAGCGACGACCCTCGGGGGATCATTTATGGCTACACCTTC. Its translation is CASSDDPRGIIYGYTF.